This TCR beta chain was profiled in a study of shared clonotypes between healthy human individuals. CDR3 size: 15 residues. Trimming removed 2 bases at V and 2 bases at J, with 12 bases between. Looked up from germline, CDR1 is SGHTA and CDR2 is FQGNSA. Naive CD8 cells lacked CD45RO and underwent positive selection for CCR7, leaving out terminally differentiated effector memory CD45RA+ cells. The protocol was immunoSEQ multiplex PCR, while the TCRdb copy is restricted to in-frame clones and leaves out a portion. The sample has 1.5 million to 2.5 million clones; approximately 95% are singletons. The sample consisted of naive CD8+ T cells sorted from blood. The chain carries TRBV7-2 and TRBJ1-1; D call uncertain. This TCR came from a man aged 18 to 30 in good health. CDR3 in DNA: TGTGCCAGCAGCTTACGCCAGGTTGTTAACACTGAAGCTTTCTTT. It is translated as CASSLRQVVNTEAFF.